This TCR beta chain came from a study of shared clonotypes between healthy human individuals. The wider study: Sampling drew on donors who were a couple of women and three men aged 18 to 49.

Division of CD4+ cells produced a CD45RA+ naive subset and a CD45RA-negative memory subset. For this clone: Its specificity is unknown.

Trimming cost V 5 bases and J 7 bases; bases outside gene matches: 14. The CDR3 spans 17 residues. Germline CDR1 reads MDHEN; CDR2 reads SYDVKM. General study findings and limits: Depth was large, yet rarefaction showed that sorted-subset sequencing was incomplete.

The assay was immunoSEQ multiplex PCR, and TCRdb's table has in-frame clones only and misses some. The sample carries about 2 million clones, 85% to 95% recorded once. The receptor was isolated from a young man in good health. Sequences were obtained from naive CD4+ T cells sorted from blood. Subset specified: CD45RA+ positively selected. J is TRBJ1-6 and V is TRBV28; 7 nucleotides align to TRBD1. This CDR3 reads CASSDPSIQGRNSPLHF. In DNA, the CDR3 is TGTGCCAGCAGTGACCCCTCGATACAGGGGAGGAATTCACCCCTCCACTTT.